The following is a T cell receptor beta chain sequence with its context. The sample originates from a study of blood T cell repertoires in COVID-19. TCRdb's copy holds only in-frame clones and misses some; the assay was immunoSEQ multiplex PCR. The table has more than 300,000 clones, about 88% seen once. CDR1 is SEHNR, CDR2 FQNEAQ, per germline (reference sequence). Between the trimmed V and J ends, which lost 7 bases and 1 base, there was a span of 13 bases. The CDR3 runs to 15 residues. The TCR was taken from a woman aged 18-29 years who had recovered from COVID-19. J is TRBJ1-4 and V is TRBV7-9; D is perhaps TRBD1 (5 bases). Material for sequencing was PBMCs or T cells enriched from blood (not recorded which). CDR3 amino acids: CASTQGSGTNEKLFF. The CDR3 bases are TGTGCCAGCACGCAGGGTTCGGGAACTAATGAAAAACTGTTTTTT.